This T cell receptor beta chain is drawn from a study of CD8+CD57+ T cells in acquired aplastic anemia. Study information: Sorted CD4+ and CD8+ cell DNA averaged roughly 3 ug.

This clonotype showed up many times. The antigen is undetermined. Study-wide results and caveats: It was found that twenty-nine CD8+ CDR3 sequences were shared between patients and controls.

Genomic DNA acted as the template from which TCR beta VDJ combination and CDR3 sequence profiling were carried out. TCRdb passed the reads through MiXCR, listing each CDR3 protein once. The sample lists hundreds of thousands of distinct CDR3 sequences, about 50% seen once, with roughly 1.3% in the top ten. Whoever was chosen for sequencing had shown CD8+CD57+ cell expansion by flow cytometry. Severe acquired aplastic anemia was present in all patients. Blood was sampled before the patients had received any therapy. The material sequenced was sorted CD4+, CD8+, or CD8+CD57+ T cells (not recorded which) from PBMCs. This receptor was obtained from a human donor with aplastic anemia.

The CDR3 DNA reads as TGTGCCAGCAGCAAGATCCGGGACAGTTTGATTCGTGAAGCTTTCTTT. This gives the protein CASSKIRDSLIREAFF. The rearrangement links TRBV7-9 to TRBJ1-1; 7 bases align to TRBD1. Per the germline V gene, CDR1 is SEHNR and CDR2 is FQNEAQ (reference sequence). This CDR3 region has 16 residues. Trimming at V came to 5 bases and at J to 7 bases, leaving 16 bases not matched to a gene.